This record looks at one TCR beta chain sequence and its context. V lost 4 bases, J lost 2 bases, and 10 bases lay in between. From germline, CDR1 is SGHTA and CDR2 FQGNSA. This CDR3 region has 14 residues. The data belong to a study of blood T cells in healthy people across ages. For the second PCR, which ran for about 6 to 11 cycles, a sample-barcoded 5' primer and a J-beta primer mix were used. TCRdb processed the 5' RACE reads anew with MiXCR; each CDR3 protein has one entry. Of approximately 760,000 distinct CDR3 sequences in the sample, 20% to 30% were seen once. These data also formed part of another study, on T cells of mothers and their children.

Sequenced sample: blood. The V call is TRBV7-2, the J call TRBJ2-3; D remains unclear. The receptor comes from a boy between 5 and 17 years old in good health. The CDR3 region has the DNA TGTGCCAGCAGCTCAGCGACCCTCACAGATACGCAGTATTTT. This encodes CASSSATLTDTQYF.